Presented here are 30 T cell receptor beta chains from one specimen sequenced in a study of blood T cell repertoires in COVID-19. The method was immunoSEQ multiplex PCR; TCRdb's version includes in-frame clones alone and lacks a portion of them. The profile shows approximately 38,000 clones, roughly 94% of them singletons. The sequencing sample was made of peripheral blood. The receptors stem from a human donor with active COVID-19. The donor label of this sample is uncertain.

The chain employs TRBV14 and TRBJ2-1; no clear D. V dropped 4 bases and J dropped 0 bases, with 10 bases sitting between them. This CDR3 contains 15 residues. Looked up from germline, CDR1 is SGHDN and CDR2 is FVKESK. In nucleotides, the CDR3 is TGTGCCAGCAGCCCGCTAATTAGCTCCTACAATGAGCAGTTCTTC. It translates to CASSPLISSYNEQFF.

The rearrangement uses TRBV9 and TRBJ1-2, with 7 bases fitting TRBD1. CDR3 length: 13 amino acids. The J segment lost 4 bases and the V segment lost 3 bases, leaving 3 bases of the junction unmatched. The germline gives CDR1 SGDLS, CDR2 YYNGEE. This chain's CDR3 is CASSGGQVYGYTF. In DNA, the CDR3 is TGTGCCAGCAGCGGTGGACAGGTCTATGGCTACACCTTC.

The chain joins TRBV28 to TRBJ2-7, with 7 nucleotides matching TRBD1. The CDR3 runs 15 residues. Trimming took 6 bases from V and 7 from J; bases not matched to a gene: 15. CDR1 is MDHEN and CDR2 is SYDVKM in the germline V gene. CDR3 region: CASRARRQGPGEQYF. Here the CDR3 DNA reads TGTGCCAGCAGGGCCCGCCGACAGGGCCCAGGGGAGCAGTACTTC.

DNA of the CDR3: TGTGCCAGTAGTATCCCGACAGGGGGCTTTGCGGAGACCCAGTACTTC. It encodes CASSIPTGGFAETQYF. J is TRBJ2-5 and V is TRBV19, with 10 nucleotides matching TRBD1. Trimming cost V 3 bases and J 5 bases; bases outside gene matches: 9. The germline V gene encodes CDR1 LNHDA and CDR2 SQIVND (reference sequence). The CDR3 contains 16 residues.

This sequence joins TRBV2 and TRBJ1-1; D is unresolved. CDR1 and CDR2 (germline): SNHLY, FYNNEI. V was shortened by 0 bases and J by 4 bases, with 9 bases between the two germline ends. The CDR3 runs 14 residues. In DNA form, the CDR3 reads TGTGCCAGCAGTGAAGCATATGTGAGCACTGAAGCTTTCTTT. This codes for CASSEAYVSTEAFF.

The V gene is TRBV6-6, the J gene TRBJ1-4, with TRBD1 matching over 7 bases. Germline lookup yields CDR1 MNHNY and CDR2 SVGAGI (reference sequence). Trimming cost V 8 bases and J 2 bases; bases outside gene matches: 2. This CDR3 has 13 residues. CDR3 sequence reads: CASFRGTNEKLFF. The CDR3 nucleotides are TGTGCCAGCTTCAGGGGGACTAATGAAAAACTGTTTTTT.

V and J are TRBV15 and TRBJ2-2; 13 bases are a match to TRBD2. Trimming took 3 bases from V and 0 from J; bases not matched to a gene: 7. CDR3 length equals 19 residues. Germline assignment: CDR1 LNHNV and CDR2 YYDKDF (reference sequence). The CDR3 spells CATSRVLLAGGTNTGELFF. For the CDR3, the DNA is TGTGCCACCAGCAGGGTTTTACTAGCGGGAGGGACGAACACCGGGGAGCTGTTTTTT.

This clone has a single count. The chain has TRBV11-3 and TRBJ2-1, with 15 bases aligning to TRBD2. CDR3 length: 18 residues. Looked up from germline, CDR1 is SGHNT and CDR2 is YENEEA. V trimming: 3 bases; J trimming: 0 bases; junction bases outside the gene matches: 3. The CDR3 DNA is TGTGCCAGCAGCTTCGAGGGACTAGCGGGGGGCTCCTACAATGAGCAGTTCTTC. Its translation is CASSFEGLAGGSYNEQFF.

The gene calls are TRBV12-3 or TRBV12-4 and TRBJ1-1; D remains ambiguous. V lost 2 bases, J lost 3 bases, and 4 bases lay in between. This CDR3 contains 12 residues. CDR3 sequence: CASSLPDTEAFF. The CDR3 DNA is TGTGCCAGCAGTTTACCCGACACTGAAGCTTTCTTT.

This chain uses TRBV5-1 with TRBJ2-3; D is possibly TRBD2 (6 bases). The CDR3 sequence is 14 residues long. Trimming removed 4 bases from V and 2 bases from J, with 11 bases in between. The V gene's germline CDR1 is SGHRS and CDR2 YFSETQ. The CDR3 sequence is CASSRTTNTDTQYF. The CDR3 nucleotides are TGCGCCAGCAGCCGGACTACTAACACAGATACGCAGTATTTT.

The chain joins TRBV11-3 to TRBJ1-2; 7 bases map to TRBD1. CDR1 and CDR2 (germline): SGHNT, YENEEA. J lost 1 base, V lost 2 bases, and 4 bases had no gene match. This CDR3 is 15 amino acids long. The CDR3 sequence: CASSLQGGNNYGYTF. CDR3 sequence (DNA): TGTGCCAGCAGCTTACAGGGGGGAAATAACTATGGCTACACCTTC.

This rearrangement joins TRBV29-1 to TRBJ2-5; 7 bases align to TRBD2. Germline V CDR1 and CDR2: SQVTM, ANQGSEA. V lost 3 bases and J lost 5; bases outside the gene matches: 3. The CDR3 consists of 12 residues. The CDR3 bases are TGCAGCGTTGACGGGGGGAGGGAGACCCAGTACTTC. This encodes CSVDGGRETQYF.

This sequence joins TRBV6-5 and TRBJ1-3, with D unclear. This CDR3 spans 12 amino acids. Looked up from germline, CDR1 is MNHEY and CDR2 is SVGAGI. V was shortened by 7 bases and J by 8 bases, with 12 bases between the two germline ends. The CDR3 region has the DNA TGTGCCAGCACCCCGCGCGGAGACACCATATATTTT. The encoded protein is CASTPRGDTIYF.

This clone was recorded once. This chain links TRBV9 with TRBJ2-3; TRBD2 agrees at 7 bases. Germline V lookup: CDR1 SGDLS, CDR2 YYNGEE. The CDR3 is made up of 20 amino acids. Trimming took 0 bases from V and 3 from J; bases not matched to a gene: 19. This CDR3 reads CASSVDLGAGRLAGTDTQYF. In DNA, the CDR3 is TGTGCCAGCAGCGTAGACCTGGGAGCGGGGAGGCTTGCGGGGACAGATACGCAGTATTTT. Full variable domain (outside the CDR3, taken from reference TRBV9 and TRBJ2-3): DSGVTQTPKHLITATGQRVTLRCSPRSGDLSVYWYQQSLDQGLQFLIQYYNGEERAKGNILERFSAQQFPDLHSELNLSSLELGDSALYFCASSVDLGAGRLAGTDTQYFGPGTRLTVL.

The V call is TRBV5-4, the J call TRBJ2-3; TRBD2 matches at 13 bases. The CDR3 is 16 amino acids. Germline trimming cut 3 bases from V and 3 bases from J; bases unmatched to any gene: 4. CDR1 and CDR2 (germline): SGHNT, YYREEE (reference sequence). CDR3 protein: CASSWTSGSLTDTQYF. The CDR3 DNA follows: TGTGCCAGCAGCTGGACTAGCGGGAGTTTAACAGATACGCAGTATTTT.

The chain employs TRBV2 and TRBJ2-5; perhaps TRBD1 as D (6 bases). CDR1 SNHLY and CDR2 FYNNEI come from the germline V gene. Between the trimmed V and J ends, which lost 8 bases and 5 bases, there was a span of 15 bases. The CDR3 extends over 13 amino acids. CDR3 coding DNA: TGTGCCAGCGATGAACAGGGCTGGGAGACCCAGTACTTC. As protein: CASDEQGWETQYF.

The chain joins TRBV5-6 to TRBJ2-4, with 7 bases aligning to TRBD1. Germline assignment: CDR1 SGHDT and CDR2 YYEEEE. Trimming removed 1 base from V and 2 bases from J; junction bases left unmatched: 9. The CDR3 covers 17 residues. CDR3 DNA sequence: TGTGCCAGCAGCTTGATCACAGGGGAAGGGACCAAAAACATTCAGTACTTC. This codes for CASSLITGEGTKNIQYF.

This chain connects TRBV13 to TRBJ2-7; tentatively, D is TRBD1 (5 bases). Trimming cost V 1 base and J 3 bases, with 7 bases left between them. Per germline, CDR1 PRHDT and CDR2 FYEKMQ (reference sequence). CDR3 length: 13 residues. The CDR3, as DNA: TGTGCCAGCAGCTTAGTCGACAGCTACGAGCAGTACTTC. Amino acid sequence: CASSLVDSYEQYF. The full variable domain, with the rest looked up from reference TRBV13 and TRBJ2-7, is AAGVIQSPRHLIKEKRETATLKCYPIPRHDTVYWYQQGPGQDPQFLISFYEKMQSDKGSIPDRFSAQQFSDYHSELNMSSLELGDSALYFCASSLVDSYEQYFGPGTRLTVT.

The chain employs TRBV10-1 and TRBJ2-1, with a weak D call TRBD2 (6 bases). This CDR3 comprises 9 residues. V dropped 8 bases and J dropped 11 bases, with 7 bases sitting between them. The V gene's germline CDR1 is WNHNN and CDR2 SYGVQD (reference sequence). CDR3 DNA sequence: TGCGCCAGCCTAGCGCAGCAGTTCTTC. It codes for CASLAQQFF.

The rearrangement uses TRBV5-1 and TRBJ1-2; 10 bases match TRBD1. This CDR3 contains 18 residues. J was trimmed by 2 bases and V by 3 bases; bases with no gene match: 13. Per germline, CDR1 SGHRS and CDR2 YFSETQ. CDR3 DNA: TGCGCCAGCAGCTGGGGACAGGGGAAATGGGGTACGAACTATGGCTACACCTTC. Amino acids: CASSWGQGKWGTNYGYTF.

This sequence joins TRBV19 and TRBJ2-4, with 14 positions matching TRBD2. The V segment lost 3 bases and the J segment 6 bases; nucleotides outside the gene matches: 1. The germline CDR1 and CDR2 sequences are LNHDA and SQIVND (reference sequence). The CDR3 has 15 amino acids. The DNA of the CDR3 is TGTGCCAGTAGTATGGGGACTAGCGGGGGAAACATTCAGTACTTC. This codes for CASSMGTSGGNIQYF.

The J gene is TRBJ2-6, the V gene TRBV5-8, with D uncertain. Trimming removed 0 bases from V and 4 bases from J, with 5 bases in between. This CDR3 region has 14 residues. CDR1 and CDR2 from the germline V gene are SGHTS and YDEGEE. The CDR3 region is CASSLDTGANVLTF. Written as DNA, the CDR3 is TGTGCCAGCAGCTTGGATACAGGGGCCAACGTCCTGACTTTC. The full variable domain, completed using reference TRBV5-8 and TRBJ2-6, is EAGVTQSPTHLIKTRGQQATLRCSPISGHTSVYWYQQALGLGLQFLLWYDEGEERNRGNFPPRFSGRQFPNYSSELNVNALELEDSALYLCASSLDTGANVLTFGAGSRLTVL.

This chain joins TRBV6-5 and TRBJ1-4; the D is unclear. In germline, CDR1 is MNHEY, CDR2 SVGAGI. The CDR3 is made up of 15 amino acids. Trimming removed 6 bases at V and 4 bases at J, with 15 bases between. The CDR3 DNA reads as TGTGCCAGCAGGCCCCGGGAAGCAGTTAATGAAAAACTGTTTTTT. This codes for CASRPREAVNEKLFF.

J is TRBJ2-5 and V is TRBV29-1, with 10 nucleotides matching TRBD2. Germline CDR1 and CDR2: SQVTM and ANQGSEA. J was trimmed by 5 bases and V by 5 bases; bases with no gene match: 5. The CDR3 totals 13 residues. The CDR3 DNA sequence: TGCAGCGTTCGAGCGGGGGGGGGCGAGACCCAGTACTTC. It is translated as CSVRAGGGETQYF.

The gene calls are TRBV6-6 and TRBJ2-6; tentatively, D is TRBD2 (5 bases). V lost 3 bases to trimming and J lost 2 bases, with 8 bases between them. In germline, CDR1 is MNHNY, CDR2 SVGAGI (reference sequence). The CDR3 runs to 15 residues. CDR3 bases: TGTGCCAGCAGTTATACGGGGACTGGGGCCAACGTCCTGACTTTC. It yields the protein CASSYTGTGANVLTF.

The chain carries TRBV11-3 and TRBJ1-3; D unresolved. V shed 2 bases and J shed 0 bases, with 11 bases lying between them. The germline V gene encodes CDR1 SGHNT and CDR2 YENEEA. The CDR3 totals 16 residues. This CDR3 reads CASSLSDTHSGNTIYF. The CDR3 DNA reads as TGTGCCAGCAGCTTATCTGACACTCACTCTGGAAACACCATATATTTT.

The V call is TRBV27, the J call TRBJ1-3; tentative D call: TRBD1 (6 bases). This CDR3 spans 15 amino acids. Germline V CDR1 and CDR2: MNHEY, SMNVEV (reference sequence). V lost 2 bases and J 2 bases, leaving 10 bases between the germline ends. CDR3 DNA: TGTGCCAGCAGTTTAACGACAGGCACTGGAAACACCATATATTTT. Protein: CASSLTTGTGNTIYF.

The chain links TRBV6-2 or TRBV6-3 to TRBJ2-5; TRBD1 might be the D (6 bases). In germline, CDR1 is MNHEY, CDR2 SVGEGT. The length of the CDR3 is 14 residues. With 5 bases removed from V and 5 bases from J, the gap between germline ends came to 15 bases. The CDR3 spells CASSEPRGIETQYF. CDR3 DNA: TGTGCCAGCAGTGAGCCCAGGGGTATCGAGACCCAGTACTTC.

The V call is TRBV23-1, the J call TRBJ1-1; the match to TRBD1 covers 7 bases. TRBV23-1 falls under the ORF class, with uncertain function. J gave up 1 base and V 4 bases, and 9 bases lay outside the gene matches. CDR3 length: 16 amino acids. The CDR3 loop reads CASSRRRGQKNTEAFF. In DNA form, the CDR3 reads TGCGCCAGCAGTCGCCGCCGGGGACAGAAGAACACTGAAGCTTTCTTT.

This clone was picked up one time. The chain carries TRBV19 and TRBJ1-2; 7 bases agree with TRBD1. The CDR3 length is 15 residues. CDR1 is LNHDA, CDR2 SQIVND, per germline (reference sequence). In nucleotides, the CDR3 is TGTGCGCGAGGAAAGGACAGGAGGTTGCACTATGGCTACACCTTC. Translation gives CARGKDRRLHYGYTF. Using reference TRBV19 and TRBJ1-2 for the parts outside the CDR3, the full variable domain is DGGITQSPKYLFRKEGQNVTLSCEQNLNHDAMYWYRQDPGQGLRLIYYSQIVNDFQKGDIAEGYSVSREKKESFPLTVTSAQKNPTAFYLCARGKDRRLHYGYTFGSGTRLTVV.